This record covers a single T cell receptor beta chain. Clones were read by immunoSEQ multiplex PCR, and TCRdb kept only the in-frame ones, dropping some. The sample includes about 67,000 clones, 85% to 90% of them seen just once. The data originate from a study of blood T cell repertoires in COVID-19. Study-level information: The United States, Italy and Spain provided the acute and convalescent COVID-19 samples.

Per germline, CDR1 LGHDT and CDR2 YNNKEL (reference sequence). J gave up 4 bases and V 0 bases, and 6 bases lay outside the gene matches. This CDR3 region has 16 residues. The receptor was derived from a man over 45 with active COVID-19. Sequencing was performed on peripheral blood. The chain links TRBV3-1 (or the pseudogene TRBV3-2) to TRBJ2-3, with 8 bases aligning to TRBD2. The CDR3 bases are TGTGCCAGCAGCCAAGAGGTAGCGGGATTTTCAGATACGCAGTATTTT. Protein product: CASSQEVAGFSDTQYF.